The clone carrying this TCR beta chain was recorded only once. Trimming shortened V by 1 base and J by 1 base, and 4 bases separated the two germline ends. The germline V gene has CDR1 SGHTA and CDR2 FQGNSA. The CDR3 spans 14 residues. Time point defined: baseline, week 1 (first vaccination visit). Treatment meaning: pre-vaccination baseline after standard-of-care therapy. These data belong to a study of a mutant IDH1 vaccine in newly diagnosed glioma. Study-wide background: Males made up about 60% and females about 38% of treated patients, whose mean age was approximately 43 years. Most patients had received both radiotherapy and temozolomide, the prior options being radiotherapy, temozolomide, or both.

Measured with immunoSEQ multiplex PCR; TCRdb has only the in-frame clones, and not every one. In the table there are tens of thousands of clones, more than 65% of which are singletons. The sample here was PBMCs, taken from a glioma patient treated with radiotherapy, temozolomide or both. The rearrangement uses TRBV7-2 and TRBJ2-2; D is ambiguous. The TCR originated in a man aged 35 to 55 with glioma. Some clones in this sample may be carry-over from other donors' samples. The CDR3 is CASSLVGNTGELFF. The CDR3 bases are TGTGCCAGCAGCTTAGTGGGGAACACCGGGGAGCTGTTTTTT. Full variable domain (rest looked up from reference TRBV7-2 and TRBJ2-2): GAGVSQSPSNKVTEKGKDVELRCDPISGHTALYWYRQSLGQGLEFLIYFQGNSAPDKSGLPSDRFSAERTGGSVSTLTIQRTQQEDSAVYLCASSLVGNTGELFFGEGSRLTVL.